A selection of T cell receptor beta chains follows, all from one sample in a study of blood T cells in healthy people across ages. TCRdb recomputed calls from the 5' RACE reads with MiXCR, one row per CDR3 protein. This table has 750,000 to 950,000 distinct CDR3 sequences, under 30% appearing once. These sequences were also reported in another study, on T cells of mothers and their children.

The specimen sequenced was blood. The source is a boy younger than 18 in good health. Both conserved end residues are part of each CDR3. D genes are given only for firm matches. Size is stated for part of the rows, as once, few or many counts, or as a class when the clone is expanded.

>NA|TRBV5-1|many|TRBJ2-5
CASSLAGSDQYF
TGCGCCAGCAGCTTGGCTGGGTCTGACCAGTACTTC
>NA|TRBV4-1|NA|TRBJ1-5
CASSQVEGNQPQHF
TGCGCCAGCAGCCAAGTCGAGGGGAATCAGCCCCAGCATTTT
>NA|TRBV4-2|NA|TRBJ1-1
CASSQDGQSPLGGGAFF
TGTGCCAGCAGCCAAGATGGTCAGTCTCCACTCGGTGGCGGGGCTTTCTTT
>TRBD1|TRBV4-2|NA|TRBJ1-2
CASSQGQDYTF
TGTGCCAGCAGCCAGGGACAGGACTACACCTTC
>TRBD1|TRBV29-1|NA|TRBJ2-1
CSVEGTASYNEQFF
TGCAGCGTTGAGGGGACAGCCTCCTACAATGAGCAGTTCTTC
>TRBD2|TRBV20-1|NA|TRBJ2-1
CSAKGLGGEQFF
TGCAGTGCTAAAGGACTAGGTGGTGAGCAGTTCTTC
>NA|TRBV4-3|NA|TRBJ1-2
CASSQGTYTDYGYTF
TGCGCCAGCAGCCAAGGCACTTATACAGACTATGGCTACACCTTC
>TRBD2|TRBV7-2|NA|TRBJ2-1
CASSLAASGGGYYNEQFF
TGTGCCAGCAGCTTAGCGGCTAGCGGGGGAGGATACTACAATGAGCAGTTCTTC
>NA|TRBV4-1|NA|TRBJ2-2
CASSHLGTGNTGELFF
TGCGCCAGCAGCCACCTTGGGACGGGGAACACCGGGGAGCTGTTTTTT
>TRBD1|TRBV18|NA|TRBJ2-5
CASSPRSGQGGETQYF
TGTGCCAGCTCACCACGGTCCGGACAGGGGGGAGAGACTCAGTACTTC
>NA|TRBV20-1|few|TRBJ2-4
CSARFGTLTDIQYF
TGCAGTGCACGCTTTGGGACTCTTACGGACATTCAGTACTTC
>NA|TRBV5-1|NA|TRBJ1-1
CASSSLYVGSEAFF
TGCGCCAGCAGCTCATTGTACGTGGGATCTGAAGCTTTCTTT
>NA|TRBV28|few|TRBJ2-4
CASRGGDAKNIQYF
TGTGCCAGCAGGGGGGGCGATGCCAAAAACATTCAGTACTTC
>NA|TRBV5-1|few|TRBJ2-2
CASSPDSLAGELFF
TGCGCCAGCAGCCCGGACAGCTTGGCCGGGGAGCTGTTTTTT
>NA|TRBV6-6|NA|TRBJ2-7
CASARGTGAYEQYF
TGTGCCTCGGCGCGTGGGACCGGGGCGTACGAGCAGTACTTC
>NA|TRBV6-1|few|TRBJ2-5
CASSEPRRQETQYF
TGTGCCAGCAGTGAACCCAGACGGCAAGAGACCCAGTACTTC
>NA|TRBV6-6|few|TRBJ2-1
CASSYLAGPEGEQFF
TGTGCCAGCAGTTACTTGGCGGGGCCGGAGGGCGAGCAGTTCTTC
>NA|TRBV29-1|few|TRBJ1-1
CSVEISENTEAFF
TGCAGCGTTGAAATCTCAGAGAACACTGAAGCTTTCTTT
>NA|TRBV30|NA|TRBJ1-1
CAWSGGGQPNTEAFF
TGTGCCTGGTCGGGGGGTGGCCAGCCGAACACTGAAGCTTTCTTT
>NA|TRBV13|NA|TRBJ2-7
CASSLRDTHYEQYF
TGTGCCAGCAGCTTAAGGGACACACACTACGAGCAGTACTTC
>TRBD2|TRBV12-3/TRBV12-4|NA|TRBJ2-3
CASSRAGGRSDTQYF
TGTGCCAGCAGTAGAGCGGGGGGGCGGTCAGATACGCAGTATTTT
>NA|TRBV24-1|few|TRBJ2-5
CATSDTGLWETQYF
TGTGCCACCAGTGATACAGGGTTATGGGAGACCCAGTACTTC
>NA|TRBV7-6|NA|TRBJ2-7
CASSPTRGGLISYEQYF
TGTGCCAGCAGCCCCACCCGAGGGGGACTCATATCCTACGAGCAGTACTTC
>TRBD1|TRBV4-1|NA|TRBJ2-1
CASSPWDRGYNEQFF
TGCGCCAGCAGCCCTTGGGACAGGGGATACAATGAGCAGTTCTTC
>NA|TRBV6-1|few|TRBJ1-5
CASIRTGFRNQPQHF
TGTGCCAGCATCAGAACCGGGTTTCGGAATCAGCCCCAGCATTTT
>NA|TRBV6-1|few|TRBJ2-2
CASSVRRRLDTGELFF
TGTGCCAGCAGTGTAAGACGGCGGCTTGACACCGGGGAGCTGTTTTTT
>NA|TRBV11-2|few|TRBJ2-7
CGSSLDSVYEQYF
TGTGGCAGCAGCTTAGATTCAGTCTACGAGCAGTACTTC
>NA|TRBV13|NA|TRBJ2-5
CARSLGGAQYF
TGTGCCCGCAGCTTAGGGGGGGCCCAGTACTTC
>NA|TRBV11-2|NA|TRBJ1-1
CASSLVGKDEAFF
TGTGCCAGCAGCTTAGTAGGGAAGGATGAAGCTTTCTTT
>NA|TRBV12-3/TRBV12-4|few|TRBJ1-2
CASSPDRNGYTF
TGTGCCAGCAGCCCTGACAGAAATGGCTACACCTTC
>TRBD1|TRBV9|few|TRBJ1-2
CASSTGQGSGGYTF
TGTGCCAGCAGCACAGGACAGGGGTCCGGTGGCTACACCTTC
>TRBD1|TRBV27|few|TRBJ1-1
CASTSKGQGAWGTEAFF
TGTGCCAGCACCTCAAAGGGACAGGGGGCTTGGGGCACTGAAGCTTTCTTT
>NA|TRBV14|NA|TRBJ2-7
CASSPIHGGYEQYF
TGTGCCAGCAGCCCCATCCATGGGGGGTACGAGCAGTACTTC
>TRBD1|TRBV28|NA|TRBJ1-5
CASRTGGGQPQHF
TGTGCCAGCAGGACAGGGGGCGGTCAGCCCCAGCATTTT
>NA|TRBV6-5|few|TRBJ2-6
CASSYRASGANVLTF
TGTGCCAGCAGTTACCGGGCGTCTGGGGCCAACGTCCTGACTTTC